This T cell receptor (beta chain) was sequenced for a study of blood T cell repertoires in COVID-19. Study-level background: Acute and convalescent COVID-19 specimens originated in the United States, Italy and Spain. PBMCs, B-cell-depleted T cells, or T cells provided the cDNA or gDNA that made up the material.

Source study methods: Estimation of nucleated cell counts was performed using reference gene primer amplification. The table came from immunoSEQ multiplex PCR; TCRdb's copy has only in-frame clones and leaves some out. Clone size and the V and J calls come from that table; the DNA yielded D and trimming. The sample holds 180,000 or so clones; around 85% are singletons and the top ten take roughly 7.8%. The CDR3 extends over 12 amino acids. V was shortened by 3 bases and J by 7 bases, with 10 bases between the two germline ends. CDR1 and CDR2 (germline): DFQATT, SNEGSKA (reference sequence). The origin of this receptor is a man aged 60-69 years with acute or convalescent COVID-19. The J gene is TRBJ1-5, the V gene TRBV20-1; D is unresolved. Sequenced material: peripheral blood. The CDR3 here is CSASRTAQPQHF. For the CDR3, the DNA is TGCAGTGCTAGTAGAACTGCCCAGCCCCAGCATTTT.